Following are 25 T cell receptor beta chains from one sample sequenced in a study of blood T cells in healthy people across ages. Primers used in a second PCR of about 7 to 12 cycles were a sample-barcoded 5' primer and a J-beta primer mix. TCRdb re-analysed the 5' RACE reads in MiXCR, keeping a single row per CDR3 protein. This sample has about 1.6 million distinct CDR3 sequences; roughly 30% occur once, and the top ten carry approximately 11%. What was sequenced was blood. The receptors shown here come from a woman in her 30s in good health.

V is TRBV7-3 and J is TRBJ2-2, with 11 positions matching TRBD2. This CDR3 contains 15 residues. Per the germline V gene, CDR1 is SGHTA and CDR2 is FQGTGA. V lost 7 bases to trimming and J lost 1 base; unmatched junction nucleotides: 2. The CDR3 DNA sequence: TGTGCCAGCAACCTAGCGGGGGGGAACACCGGGGAGCTGTTTTTT. Its translation: CASNLAGGNTGELFF.

The CDR3 DNA reads as TGTGCCAGCAGCTCAACTCAAGGGGCCGATGAGCAGTTCTTC. It translates to CASSSTQGADEQFF. The chain has TRBV7-8 and TRBJ2-1; D may be TRBD1 (5 bases). From germline, CDR1 is SGHVS and CDR2 FQNEAQ. CDR3 size: 14 residues. The germline V and J ends were trimmed by 4 bases and 8 bases, with 15 bases remaining between them.

J is TRBJ2-2 and V is TRBV28; 8 bases fit TRBD2. From germline, CDR1 is MDHEN and CDR2 SYDVKM. Trimming cost V 6 bases and J 5 bases; bases outside gene matches: 8. The CDR3 spans 15 residues. In DNA form, the CDR3 reads TGTGCCAGCAGGATGAGCGGGAGTGGGACCGGGGAGCTGTTTTTT. Residues: CASRMSGSGTGELFF.

V gene TRBV5-6 combines with J gene TRBJ2-2; tentatively, D is TRBD2 (6 bases). The CDR3 is 15 amino acids. Trimming removed 4 bases from V and 6 bases from J, with 16 bases in between. Germline V gives CDR1 SGHDT, CDR2 YYEEEE. The CDR3 region is CASSPLGGRPGELFF. The CDR3 DNA is TGTGCCAGCAGCCCACTCGGGGGAAGGCCCGGGGAGCTGTTTTTT.

Comments on this clonotype: An end of the junction differs from the germline gene, which may be a read error. The rearrangement joins TRBV27 to TRBJ1-1; TRBD1 matches 8 bases. Germline V lookup: CDR1 MNHEY, CDR2 SMNVEV (reference sequence). The CDR3 consists of 14 residues. The CDR3 DNA reads TGTGCCGGCAGTTTTGGGCAGGGGGCAATTGAAGCTTTCTTT. Its translation: CAGSFGQGAIEAFF.

This clonotype was observed a handful of times. The V call is TRBV5-6, the J call TRBJ2-4, with D possibly being TRBD1 or TRBD2 (5 bases each). The J call may be mistaken, given a closer DNA end match to TRBJ2-7. Per germline, CDR1 SGHDT and CDR2 YYEEEE. The CDR3 has 12 residues. The CDR3 sequence is CASSYRDGEQYF. The CDR3 DNA reads TGTGCCAGCAGCTACCGGGACGGCGAGCAGTACTTC.

There are many counts of this clonotype. The chain recombines TRBV6-5 with TRBJ2-1; D might be TRBD2 (5 bases). The CDR3 covers 13 residues. CDR1 is MNHEY, CDR2 SVGAGI, per germline. V lost 2 bases and J 9 bases, leaving 11 bases between the germline ends. Here the CDR3 reads CASSYQMGAEQFF. In DNA, the CDR3 is TGTGCCAGCAGTTACCAAATGGGAGCTGAGCAGTTCTTC.

This clonotype was seen a few times. This chain links TRBV28 with TRBJ1-4; TRBD1 might be the D (6 bases). CDR3 length equals 13 residues. Trimming stripped 6 bases from V and 4 bases from J, with 9 bases between. Germline V lookup: CDR1 MDHEN, CDR2 SYDVKM. This CDR3 reads CASSQQGNEKLFF. DNA of the CDR3: TGTGCCAGCAGCCAACAGGGTAATGAAAAACTGTTTTTT.

In its sample, this clonotype was seen a few times. This chain uses TRBV5-1 with TRBJ2-5; D may be TRBD1 or TRBD2 (5 bases each). Trimming shortened V by 3 bases and J by 5 bases, and 14 bases separated the two germline ends. From germline, CDR1 is SGHRS and CDR2 YFSETQ. The CDR3 contains 14 residues. The chain's CDR3 is CASSSGTRRETQYF. In DNA form, the CDR3 reads TGCGCCAGCAGCTCAGGGACCCGACGGGAGACCCAGTACTTC.

This chain connects TRBV20-1 to TRBJ2-5; either TRBD1 or TRBD2 may fit D (5 bases each). This CDR3 is 16 amino acids long. Germline-derived CDR1 and CDR2 are DFQATT and SNEGSKA (reference sequence). V was clipped by 0 bases and J by 0 bases, with 14 bases between them. CDR3 sequence (DNA): TGCAGTGCTAGAGAAGAACGGGACCGATACCAAGAGACCCAGTACTTC. Translated: CSAREERDRYQETQYF.

The genes are TRBV20-1 and TRBJ1-1, with 8 bases aligning to TRBD1. Germline CDR1 and CDR2: DFQATT and SNEGSKA (reference sequence). The CDR3 has 16 amino acids. The V and J ends lost 2 bases and 3 bases, in that order; junction bases with no gene match: 11. CDR3 nucleotide sequence: TGCAGTGCTAGACGAGGACAGGGAAGAGGAGACACTGAAGCTTTCTTT. Translating it yields CSARRGQGRGDTEAFF.

The gene calls are TRBV12-3 or TRBV12-4 and TRBJ2-2, with D possibly TRBD2 on 5 matching bases. Between the trimmed V and J ends, which lost 3 bases and 6 bases, there was a span of 11 bases. The CDR3 extends over 14 amino acids. CDR3 DNA: TGTGCCAGCAGTTTCGGGTGGGGAGCCGGGGAGCTGTTTTTT. Protein product: CASSFGWGAGELFF.

This clonotype was recorded many times. This rearrangement joins TRBV3-1 to TRBJ1-1; the match to TRBD1 covers 10 bases. The ends lost 4 bases at V and 1 base at J; junction bases unmatched: 0. Germline V gives CDR1 LGHDT, CDR2 YNNKEL (reference sequence). This CDR3 is 14 amino acids long. CDR3 residues: CASSRTGGNTEAFF. In DNA form, the CDR3 reads TGTGCCAGCAGCCGGACAGGGGGGAACACTGAAGCTTTCTTT.

The chain uses TRBV21-1 and TRBJ2-6; TRBD1 is the table's D call and was not checked against the DNA. TRBV21-1 is shown as a pseudogene. The CDR3 extends over 20 amino acids. The CDR3 loop reads CASSKDETGTGVTGANVLTF. CDR3 in DNA: TGTGCCAGCAGCAAAGACGAAACCGGGACAGGGGTTACTGGGGCCAACGTCCTGACTTTC.

With respect to this clonotype: Relative to the germline gene, one junction end is altered; a read error may explain this. The chain links TRBV29-1 to TRBJ1-2, with D perhaps TRBD1 (6 bases). The CDR3 totals 14 residues. Per the germline V gene, CDR1 is SQVTM and CDR2 is ANQGSEA. The CDR3 spells CSAERGNSNYGYTF. CDR3 DNA sequence: TGCAGCGCTGAAAGGGGGAACTCTAACTATGGCTACACCTTC.

Turning to this clonotype: Its ends do not fully match the called genes, so a read error is possible. This chain joins TRBV24-1 and TRBJ1-2; 9 positions match TRBD1. The CDR3 is 15 residues long. The V gene's germline CDR1 is KGHDR and CDR2 SFDVKD. This CDR3 reads CAARGQGGGDYGYTF. CDR3 nucleotide sequence: TGTGCCGCCAGGGGACAGGGTGGTGGAGACTATGGCTACACCTTC.

This clonotype was counted a few times. The genes are TRBV13 and TRBJ2-6; 9 bases match TRBD1. Trimming removed 5 bases from V and 4 bases from J; junction bases left unmatched: 21. The CDR3 sequence is 21 residues long. The germline gives CDR1 PRHDT, CDR2 FYEKMQ (reference sequence). The CDR3 DNA reads as TGTGCCAGCAGCCCCTCCCCGGGACAGGGTAATGATCCTCCGGGGGCCAACGTCCTGACTTTC. Its translation is CASSPSPGQGNDPPGANVLTF.

This clonotype came up a few times. The gene calls are TRBV3-1 and TRBJ2-1, with a tentative D call TRBD2 (5 bases). CDR1 and CDR2 from the germline V gene are LGHDT and YNNKEL (reference sequence). Trimming stripped 10 bases from V and 0 bases from J, with 13 bases between. The CDR3 sequence is 14 residues long. CDR3 coding DNA: TGTGCCATCGGACTGTCCAGCTCCTACAATGAGCAGTTCTTC. Translated: CAIGLSSSYNEQFF.

The chain recombines TRBV30 with TRBJ2-3; D perhaps matches TRBD2 (6 bases). Germline V gene lookup returns CDR1 GTSNPN and CDR2 SVGIG (reference sequence). V lost 0 bases to trimming and J lost 2 bases, with 9 bases between them. CDR3 length equals 14 residues. The CDR3 spells CAWSVGGDTDTQYF. The CDR3 region has the DNA TGTGCCTGGAGTGTCGGGGGAGACACAGATACGCAGTATTTT.

This clonotype was found a few times. The V gene is TRBV29-1, the J gene TRBJ2-3, with 14 bases that match TRBD2. Germline-derived CDR1 and CDR2 are SQVTM and ANQGSEA. V shed 7 bases and J 0 bases; nucleotides not matched to a gene: 12. The CDR3 length is 18 residues. The CDR3 region is CSASSFRLAGGSTDTQYF. As DNA, the CDR3 is TGCAGCGCCTCTTCCTTCCGACTAGCGGGAGGGAGCACAGATACGCAGTATTTT.

This chain links TRBV12-3 or TRBV12-4 with TRBJ1-2; the D is unclear. The length of the CDR3 is 14 residues. Trimming stripped 3 bases from V and 9 bases from J, with 17 bases between. This chain's CDR3 is CASSFAFGDSSYTF. The CDR3 nucleotides are TGTGCCAGCAGTTTTGCTTTTGGTGACTCGAGCTACACCTTC.

V usage is TRBV28 and J usage is TRBJ2-6; 8 nucleotides align to TRBD1. This CDR3 has 17 residues. Germline V gives CDR1 MDHEN, CDR2 SYDVKM. The V segment lost 6 bases and the J segment 1 base; nucleotides outside the gene matches: 8. The CDR3 is CASRSATGDSGANVLTF. CDR3 sequence (DNA): TGTGCCAGCAGGTCCGCGACAGGGGATTCTGGGGCCAACGTCCTGACTTTC.

This sequence joins TRBV28 and TRBJ1-5; D call uncertain. Germline CDR1 is MDHEN and CDR2 is SYDVKM. This CDR3 spans 16 amino acids. V was pared by 2 bases and J by 0 bases, with 11 bases between. In DNA form, the CDR3 reads TGTGCCAGCAGTTTAGCAGGACTCTATAGCAATCAGCCCCAGCATTTT. Translating it yields CASSLAGLYSNQPQHF.

This clonotype occurred many times. The rearrangement links TRBV7-2 to TRBJ2-7, with D perhaps matching TRBD2 (5 bases). Looked up from germline, CDR1 is SGHTA and CDR2 is FQGNSA. The CDR3 extends over 13 amino acids. Trimming pared 3 bases from V and 5 bases from J, leaving 11 bases between. The CDR3 spells CASSFASRNEQYF. In DNA, the CDR3 is TGTGCCAGCAGCTTTGCTAGCCGCAACGAGCAGTACTTC.

This chain uses TRBV20-1 with TRBJ2-1; D is possibly TRBD1 (5 bases). CDR1 and CDR2 from the germline V gene are DFQATT and SNEGSKA (reference sequence). Trimming removed 3 bases at V and 0 bases at J, with 9 bases between. The CDR3 consists of 14 residues. The CDR3 DNA is TGCAGTGCTAGGCGACAGAGCTCCTACAATGAGCAGTTCTTC. The encoded protein is CSARRQSSYNEQFF.